These T cell receptor beta chains were read from a single sample in a study of T cells expressing NK-cell markers. TCRdb reanalyzed the 5' RACE reads, giving one entry per CDR3 protein sequence and no DNA. The table lists approximately 150,000 distinct CDR3 sequences, with approximately 17% in the top ten. The material sequenced was blood T cells: a sorted CD56 or NKG2C T cell subset, CD4+ or CD8+ T cells, or bulk PBMC T cells (not recorded which). These TCRs come from a woman aged 18 to 75 in good health. Both conserved end residues are part of each CDR3. Fields, in order: J gene, V gene, CDR3 protein.

J: TRBJ2-7; V: TRBV29-1; CDR3: CSVEIGREQYF
J: TRBJ2-3; V: TRBV12-3/TRBV12-4; CDR3: CASTHPMTSTDTQYF
J: TRBJ1-2; V: TRBV20-1; CDR3: CSASLGGAYYGYTF
J: TRBJ2-3; V: TRBV5-1; CDR3: CASSQAGTYTDTQYF
J: TRBJ1-5; V: TRBV3-1; CDR3: CASSLAGGRNNQPQHF
J: TRBJ2-2; V: TRBV2; CDR3: CASRVIANTGELFF
J: TRBJ2-3; V: TRBV5-6; CDR3: CASSSVGLAGAQDTQYF
J: TRBJ2-2; V: TRBV3-1; CDR3: CASSIRQGSTGELFF
J: TRBJ1-2; V: TRBV29-1; CDR3: CSVTRQGGVGSYGYTF
J: TRBJ1-2; V: TRBV24-1; CDR3: CATSEPTIGFRGYTF
J: TRBJ2-2; V: TRBV7-7; CDR3: CASSLDGGELFF
J: TRBJ2-3; V: TRBV5-1; CDR3: CASRLVGTTDTQYF
J: TRBJ1-5; V: TRBV20-1; CDR3: CSARDPRNGRSNQPQHF
J: TRBJ2-2; V: TRBV24-1; CDR3: CATSDGGQGYTGELFF
J: TRBJ2-1; V: TRBV28; CDR3: CASRLDRASSYNEQFF
J: TRBJ2-3; V: TRBV6-1; CDR3: CASSKMALAVDTQYF
J: TRBJ2-7; V: TRBV20-1; CDR3: CSARDRRGGSYEQYF
J: TRBJ2-7; V: TRBV5-6; CDR3: CASRKITGSYEQYF
J: TRBJ2-1; V: TRBV27; CDR3: CASSFSVGNSYNEQFF
J: TRBJ1-2; V: TRBV25-1; CDR3: CASSEYQGTVYGYTF
J: TRBJ1-3; V: TRBV5-1; CDR3: CASSAGPGNTIYF
J: TRBJ2-3; V: TRBV11-3; CDR3: CASKGGLSTDTQYF
J: TRBJ2-1; V: TRBV5-1; CDR3: CASRSRGTGRGGDEQFF
J: TRBJ2-5; V: TRBV27; CDR3: CASSPGTGRETQYF
J: TRBJ2-1; V: TRBV5-1; CDR3: CASRVSELPGSEQFF
J: TRBJ2-3; V: TRBV30; CDR3: CAWSVKRGASRAGDTQYF
J: TRBJ2-3; V: TRBV7-2; CDR3: CASSVTTSGRYTQYF
J: TRBJ2-1; V: TRBV10-3; CDR3: CAIAGTNYNEQFF
J: TRBJ1-5; V: TRBV27; CDR3: CASSLRQGRDQPQHF
J: TRBJ2-7; V: TRBV4-2; CDR3: CASSLGTSTVYEQYF
J: TRBJ2-1; V: TRBV5-1; CDR3: CASTLQGPYNEQFF
J: TRBJ2-7; V: TRBV20-1; CDR3: CSASGSSGNYEQYF
J: TRBJ2-7; V: TRBV3-1; CDR3: CASSQGFSYEQYF
J: TRBJ1-2; V: TRBV12-3/TRBV12-4; CDR3: CASRPTGYPNYGYTF
J: TRBJ1-2; V: TRBV5-1; CDR3: CASSFQPGQGLYGYTF
J: TRBJ1-1; V: TRBV6-5; CDR3: CASSYSPLVGYQNTEAFF
J: TRBJ1-1; V: TRBV30; CDR3: CAWSGQGNEAFF
J: TRBJ1-4; V: TRBV7-9; CDR3: CASSLTGKTNEKLFF
J: TRBJ1-2; V: TRBV21-1; CDR3: CASARGLVGYTF
J: TRBJ1-2; V: TRBV20-1; CDR3: CSARLGFIYGYTF
J: TRBJ2-7; V: TRBV10-3; CDR3: CAISDQGFGEQYF
J: TRBJ1-3; V: TRBV10-3; CDR3: CAIIPQGEPRNTIYF
J: TRBJ2-2; V: TRBV12-3/TRBV12-4; CDR3: CASSLGTGNTGELFF
J: TRBJ2-3; V: TRBV7-2; CDR3: CASSLERWADTQYF
J: TRBJ2-7; V: TRBV5-1; CDR3: CASSLTTGIWEQYF
J: TRBJ1-1; V: TRBV11-2; CDR3: CASSLSSGNTEAFF
J: TRBJ2-6; V: TRBV5-1; CDR3: CASSLDKTGANVLTF
J: TRBJ2-3; V: TRBV12-5; CDR3: CASGHPLGGATDTQYF
J: TRBJ1-6; V: TRBV7-8; CDR3: CASSLEGKLYNSPLHF
J: TRBJ2-5; V: TRBV27; CDR3: CASSQPQGAQYF
J: TRBJ2-5; V: TRBV7-2; CDR3: CASSLAAARETQYF
J: TRBJ2-3; V: TRBV5-1; CDR3: CASSLGLAGGLDTQYF
J: TRBJ2-1; V: TRBV12-3/TRBV12-4; CDR3: CASRGAGGLHNEQFF
J: TRBJ1-2; V: TRBV20-1; CDR3: CSAIQGANYGYTF
J: TRBJ2-3; V: TRBV7-3; CDR3: CASSQYHGTTSTDTQYF
J: TRBJ1-2; V: TRBV12-3/TRBV12-4; CDR3: CASSPFSYGYTF
J: TRBJ1-4; V: TRBV25-1; CDR3: CASRTGTGRFDEKLFF
J: TRBJ1-1; V: TRBV6-1; CDR3: CASSNQVGDTEAFF
J: TRBJ2-7; V: TRBV5-1; CDR3: CASRFGNGHEQYF